The 17 T cell receptor beta chains below were found in one sample sequenced in a study of breast tumors, draining lymph nodes, adjacent tissues. TCRdb used MiXCR to reprocess the multiplex PCR reads, holding one entry per CDR3 protein. The sample lists about 17,000 distinct CDR3 sequences, about 64% occurring once. The sequenced material came from tumor-adjacent breast tissue. These receptors all stem from a female donor with breast cancer. Some clones in this sample may be carry-over from other donors' samples.

This clonotype has a count of ten or more. This sequence joins TRBV11-1 and TRBJ1-1; D is undetermined. V was cut by 2 bases and J by 3 bases, with 7 bases left in between. In germline, CDR1 is SGHAT, CDR2 FQDESV (reference sequence). The CDR3 length is 13 residues. DNA for the CDR3: TGTGCCAGCAGCTTACAACGTGACACTGAAGCTTTCTTT. Its translation: CASSLQRDTEAFF.

In DNA form, the CDR3 reads TGTGCCACCAGCAGAGGGGCGTACCAAGAGACCCAGTACTTC. It is translated as CATSRGAYQETQYF. The chain employs TRBV15 and TRBJ2-5; D remains ambiguous. The CDR3 consists of 14 residues. Trimming pared 1 base from V and 0 bases from J, leaving 6 bases between. The V gene's germline CDR1 is LNHNV and CDR2 YYDKDF (reference sequence).

This clonotype showed up just once. The chain recombines TRBV5-5 with TRBJ2-7; TRBD2 is a possible D gene (5 bases). Germline CDR1 SGHKS, CDR2 YYEKEE (reference sequence). V shed 4 bases and J shed 12 bases, with 14 bases lying between them. The CDR3 extends over 11 amino acids. CDR3 loop: CASSVGGGLYF. DNA for the CDR3: TGTGCCAGCAGCGTAGGCGGCGGGTTGTACTTC. Supplemented by reference TRBV5-5 and TRBJ2-7, the full variable domain reads DAGVTQSPTHLIKTRGQQVTLRCSPISGHKSVSWYQQVLGQGPQFIFQYYEKEERGRGNFPDRFSARQFPNYSSELNVNALLLGDSALYLCASSVGGGLYFGPGTRLTVT.

The V call is TRBV20-1, the J call TRBJ2-1; 7 bases fit TRBD1. The CDR3 consists of 15 residues. Germline V CDR1 and CDR2: DFQATT, SNEGSKA (reference sequence). V dropped 3 bases and J dropped 0; count of bases not matched to a gene: 5. The CDR3, as DNA: TGCAGTGCTAGCGGACAGGCGCCCTCCTACAATGAGCAGTTCTTC. Its translation: CSASGQAPSYNEQFF.

The V gene is TRBV5-1, the J gene TRBJ2-7, with TRBD1 matching 11 bases. Per the germline V gene, CDR1 is SGHRS and CDR2 is YFSETQ. Unmatched junction bases numbered 1, after V lost 4 bases and J lost 1 base. This CDR3 spans 14 amino acids. The CDR3 loop is CASSRDRGSYEQYF. DNA of the CDR3: TGCGCCAGCAGCCGGGACAGGGGGTCCTACGAGCAGTACTTC.

V usage is TRBV20-1 and J usage is TRBJ1-5, with D hard to call. Looked up from germline, CDR1 is DFQATT and CDR2 is SNEGSKA (reference sequence). Trimming shortened V by 3 bases and J by 2 bases, and 11 bases separated the two germline ends. This CDR3 contains 14 residues. The CDR3 is CSASSRLGNQPQHF. In DNA form, the CDR3 reads TGCAGTGCTAGTAGTCGACTGGGCAATCAGCCCCAGCATTTT.

The chain employs TRBV5-6 and TRBJ1-2; D may be TRBD1 (5 bases). The germline CDR1 and CDR2 sequences are SGHDT and YYEEEE. Trimming took 0 bases from V and 5 from J, leaving 8 bases between them. This CDR3 is 13 amino acids long. This CDR3 is CASSLGQKYGYTF. CDR3 DNA sequence: TGTGCCAGCAGCTTGGGACAGAAGTATGGCTACACCTTC.

In its sample, this clonotype ranks as medium-sized. The DNA for the CDR3 is TGTGCCAGCAGCTACCCGGGGGACAGGAGCTCTGGAAACACCATATATTTT. Translating gives CASSYPGDRSSGNTIYF. The V and J genes are TRBV11-2 and TRBJ1-3, with TRBD1 identical over 8 bases. V shed 4 bases and J 0 bases; nucleotides not matched to a gene: 8. CDR3 length: 17 amino acids. Germline assignment: CDR1 SGHAT and CDR2 FQNNGV.

J is TRBJ1-6 and V is TRBV30; TRBD1 might be the D (6 bases). V was shortened by 2 bases and J by 7 bases, with 15 bases between the two germline ends. The CDR3 spans 15 residues. Per the germline V gene, CDR1 is GTSNPN and CDR2 is SVGIG (reference sequence). CDR3 in DNA: TGTGCCTGGAGTCGCCTAGGAGGGGGGAATTCACCCCTCCACTTT. Its translation is CAWSRLGGGNSPLHF.

The V gene is TRBV7-8, the J gene TRBJ1-5; D remains unclear. The CDR3 sequence is 16 residues long. Trimming stripped 2 bases from V and 5 bases from J, with 16 bases between. Looked up from germline, CDR1 is SGHVS and CDR2 is FQNEAQ. The CDR3 bases are TGTGCCAGCAGCTTACGAGCCCGGGTACTTCATCAGCCCCAGCATTTT. Translating gives CASSLRARVLHQPQHF.

This clonotype occurred once. The V and J genes are TRBV9 and TRBJ2-7; no definite D call. Trimming left V 0 bases short and J 2 bases short, with 6 bases between. The CDR3 sequence is 13 residues long. CDR1 is SGDLS and CDR2 is YYNGEE in the germline V gene. In nucleotides, the CDR3 is TGTGCCAGCAGCGTAGCTGGGGCCTACGAGCAGTACGTC. It translates to CASSVAGAYEQYV.

This clonotype showed up just a few times. The chain links TRBV7-9 to TRBJ2-5, with a tentative D call TRBD2 (6 bases). This CDR3 contains 15 residues. The ends were cut back, 4 bases at V and 5 bases at J, with 17 bases in the middle. Per germline, CDR1 SEHNR and CDR2 FQNEAQ (reference sequence). The CDR3 bases are TGTGCCAGCAGCTCCGGCTGGGGGGTGCGGGAGACCCAGTACTTC. Translation: CASSSGWGVRETQYF.

This clonotype was seen many times. This clone may be a read error of a much larger clone one base away. The V and J genes are TRBV6-1 and TRBJ1-2; D remains unclear. CDR1 is MNHNS and CDR2 is SASEGT in the germline V gene. Trimming pared 9 bases from V and 0 bases from J, leaving 5 bases between. The CDR3 sequence is 11 residues long. Written as DNA, the CDR3 is TGTGCCAGTAGCCCTAACTATGGCTACACCTTC. This encodes CASSPNYGYTF.

The CDR3 DNA sequence: TGTGCCAGCAGACCAGGGGCCGCTAATTCACCCCTCCACTTT. Translated, it gives CASRPGAANSPLHF. V and J are TRBV7-2 and TRBJ1-6; D might be TRBD1 (6 bases). The CDR3 totals 14 residues. The germline CDR1 and CDR2 sequences are SGHTA and FQGNSA. Trimming removed 6 bases at V and 6 bases at J, with 12 bases between.

This chain connects TRBV6-1 to TRBJ2-3, with TRBD1 matching 9 bases. The CDR3 spans 15 residues. Germline V gene lookup returns CDR1 MNHNS and CDR2 SASEGT. V shed 5 bases, J shed 5 bases, and the junction held 8 bases outside the gene matches. DNA of the CDR3: TGTGCCAGCAGTTACGGGGACAGGGTACGAGATACGCAGTATTTT. It specifies CASSYGDRVRDTQYF.

The table lists this clonotype with a count of one. This chain joins TRBV7-3 and TRBJ1-2, with D hard to call. Germline V CDR1 and CDR2: SGHTA, FQGTGA. CDR3 length: 12 amino acids. Trimming removed 8 bases from V and 0 bases from J, with 7 bases in between. DNA for the CDR3: TGTGCCAGCTCGGAAGCTAACTATGGCTACACCTTC. Its translation: CASSEANYGYTF. Looking up the rest from reference TRBV7-3 and TRBJ1-2 gives the full variable domain: GAGVSQTPSNKVTEKGKYVELRCDPISGHTALYWYRQSLGQGPEFLIYFQGTGAADDSGLPNDRFFAVRPEGSVSTLKIQRTERGDSAVYLCASSEANYGYTFGSGTRLTVV.

In its sample, this clonotype ranks as medium-sized. The rearrangement uses TRBV4-3 and TRBJ1-6, with TRBD1 as a possible D gene (5 bases). CDR1 is LGHNA and CDR2 is YSLEER in the germline V gene. This CDR3 comprises 18 residues. V lost 0 bases and J lost 7, with 19 bases in between. CDR3 nucleotide sequence: TGCGCCAGCAGCCAAGATTGGGGGGGGAGTGGCGTCAATTCACCCCTCCACTTT. Translating it yields CASSQDWGGSGVNSPLHF.